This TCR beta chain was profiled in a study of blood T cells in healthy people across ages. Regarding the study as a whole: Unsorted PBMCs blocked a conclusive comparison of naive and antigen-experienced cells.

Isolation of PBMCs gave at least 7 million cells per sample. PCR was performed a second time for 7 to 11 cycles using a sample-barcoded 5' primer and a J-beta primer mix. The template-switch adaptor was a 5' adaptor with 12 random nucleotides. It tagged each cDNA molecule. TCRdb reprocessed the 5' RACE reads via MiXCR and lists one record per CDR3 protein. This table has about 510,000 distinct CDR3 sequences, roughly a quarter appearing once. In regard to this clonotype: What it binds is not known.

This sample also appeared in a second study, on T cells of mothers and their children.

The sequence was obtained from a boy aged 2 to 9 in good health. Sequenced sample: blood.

CDR3 amino acids: CASSHALYNEQFF. CDR3 bases: TGTGCCAGCAGCCACGCCCTTTACAATGAGCAGTTCTTC. This chain joins TRBV11-3 and TRBJ2-1; D gene uncertain. CDR1 SGHNT and CDR2 YENEEA come from the germline V gene. This CDR3 spans 13 amino acids. V was pared by 5 bases and J by 4 bases, with 9 bases between.